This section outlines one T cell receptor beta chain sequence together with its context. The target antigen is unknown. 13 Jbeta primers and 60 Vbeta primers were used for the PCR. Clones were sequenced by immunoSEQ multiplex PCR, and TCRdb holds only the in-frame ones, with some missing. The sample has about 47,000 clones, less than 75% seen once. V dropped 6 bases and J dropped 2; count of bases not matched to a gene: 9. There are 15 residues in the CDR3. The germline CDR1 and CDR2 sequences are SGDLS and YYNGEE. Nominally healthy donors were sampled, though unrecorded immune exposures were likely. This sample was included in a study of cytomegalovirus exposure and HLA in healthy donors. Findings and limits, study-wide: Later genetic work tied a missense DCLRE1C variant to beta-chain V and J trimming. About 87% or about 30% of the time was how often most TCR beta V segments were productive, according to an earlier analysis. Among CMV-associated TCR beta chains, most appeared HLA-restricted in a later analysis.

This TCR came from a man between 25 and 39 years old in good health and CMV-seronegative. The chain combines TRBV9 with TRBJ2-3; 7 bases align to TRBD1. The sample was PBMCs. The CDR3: CASTPIGGITDTQYF. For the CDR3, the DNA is TGTGCCAGCACCCCAATAGGGGGCATCACAGATACGCAGTATTTT.